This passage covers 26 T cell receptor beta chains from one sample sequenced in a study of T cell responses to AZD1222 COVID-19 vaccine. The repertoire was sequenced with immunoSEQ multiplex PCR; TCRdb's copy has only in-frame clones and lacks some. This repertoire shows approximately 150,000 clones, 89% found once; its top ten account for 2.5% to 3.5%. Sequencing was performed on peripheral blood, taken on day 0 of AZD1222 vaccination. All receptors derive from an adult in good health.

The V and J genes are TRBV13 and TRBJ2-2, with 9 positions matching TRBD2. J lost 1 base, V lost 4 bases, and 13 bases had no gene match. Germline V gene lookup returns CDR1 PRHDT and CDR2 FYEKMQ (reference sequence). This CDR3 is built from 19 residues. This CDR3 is CASSSETSGVGVNTGELFF. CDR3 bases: TGTGCCAGCAGCTCTGAGACTAGCGGAGTCGGGGTGAACACCGGGGAGCTGTTTTTT.

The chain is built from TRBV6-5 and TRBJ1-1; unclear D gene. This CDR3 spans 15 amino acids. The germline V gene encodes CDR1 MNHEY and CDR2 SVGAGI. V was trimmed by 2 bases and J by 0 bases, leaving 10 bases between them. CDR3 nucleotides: TGTGCCAGCAGTTACGGGGTAGGGATGAACACTGAAGCTTTCTTT. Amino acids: CASSYGVGMNTEAFF.

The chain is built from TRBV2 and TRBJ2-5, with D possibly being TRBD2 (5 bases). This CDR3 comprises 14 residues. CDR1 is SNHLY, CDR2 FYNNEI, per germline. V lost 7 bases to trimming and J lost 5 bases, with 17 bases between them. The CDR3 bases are TGTGCCAGCATATCCGGCATGAGGGCGGAGACCCAGTACTTC. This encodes CASISGMRAETQYF.

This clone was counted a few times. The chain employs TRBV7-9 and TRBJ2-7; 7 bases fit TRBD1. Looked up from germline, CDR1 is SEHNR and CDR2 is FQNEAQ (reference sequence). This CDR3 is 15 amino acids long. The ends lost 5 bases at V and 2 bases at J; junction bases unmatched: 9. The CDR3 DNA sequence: TGTGCCAGCAGCCCGGGGACAGAAAGGCCCTACGAGCAGTACTTC. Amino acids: CASSPGTERPYEQYF.

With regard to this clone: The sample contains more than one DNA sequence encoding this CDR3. CDR3 sequence: CASSLGAGNTIYF. CDR3 coding DNA: TGTGCCAGCAGCCTAGGAGCTGGAAACACCATATATTTT. The rearrangement joins TRBV5-6 to TRBJ1-3; D is undetermined. Germline V gives CDR1 SGHDT, CDR2 YYEEEE. The CDR3 extends over 13 amino acids. V was shortened by 4 bases and J by 2 bases, with 7 bases between the two germline ends.

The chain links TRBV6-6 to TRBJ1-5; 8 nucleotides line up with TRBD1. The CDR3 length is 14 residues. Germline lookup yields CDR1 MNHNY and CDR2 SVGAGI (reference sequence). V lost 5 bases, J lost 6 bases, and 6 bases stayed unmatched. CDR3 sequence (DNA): TGTGCCAGCAGTACAGGGGGAGCTGGTCAGCCCCAGCATTTT. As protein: CASSTGGAGQPQHF.

CDR3 DNA: TGTGCCAGCAGCCCCGCTTTGAGTACAATCTATGGCTACACCTTC. The encoded protein is CASSPALSTIYGYTF. V is TRBV5-6 and J is TRBJ1-2; D is unresolved. Germline-derived CDR1 and CDR2 are SGHDT and YYEEEE. V lost 4 bases to trimming and J lost 4 bases, with 17 bases between them. This CDR3 contains 15 residues.

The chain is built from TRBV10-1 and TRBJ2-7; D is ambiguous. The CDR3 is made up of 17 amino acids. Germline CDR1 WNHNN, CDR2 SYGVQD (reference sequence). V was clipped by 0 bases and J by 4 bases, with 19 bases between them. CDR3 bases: TGCGCCAGCAGTGAGTCGGCCATTCCTCCGAGCCCTTACGAGCAGTACTTC. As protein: CASSESAIPPSPYEQYF.

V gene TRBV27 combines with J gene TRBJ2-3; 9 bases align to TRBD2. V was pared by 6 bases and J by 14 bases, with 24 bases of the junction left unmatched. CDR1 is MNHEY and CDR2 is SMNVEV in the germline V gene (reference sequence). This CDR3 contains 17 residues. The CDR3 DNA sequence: TGTGCCAGCAGCTGGGGGGGGCTACAGCGGGAGGAAGTGAAGAGGTATTTT. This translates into CASSWGGLQREEVKRYF.

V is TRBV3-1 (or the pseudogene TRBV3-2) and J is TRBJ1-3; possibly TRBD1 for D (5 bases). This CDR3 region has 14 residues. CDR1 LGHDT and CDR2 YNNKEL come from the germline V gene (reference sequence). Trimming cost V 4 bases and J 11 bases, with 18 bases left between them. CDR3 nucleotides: TGTGCCAGCAGCCCAGATGGGGGGGAGAGACCCATATATTTT. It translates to CASSPDGGERPIYF.

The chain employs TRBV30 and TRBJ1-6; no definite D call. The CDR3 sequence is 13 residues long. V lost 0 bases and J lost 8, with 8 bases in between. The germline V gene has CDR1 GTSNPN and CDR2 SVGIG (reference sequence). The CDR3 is CAWSVRRDSPLHF. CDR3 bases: TGTGCCTGGAGTGTACGCCGGGATTCACCCCTCCACTTT.

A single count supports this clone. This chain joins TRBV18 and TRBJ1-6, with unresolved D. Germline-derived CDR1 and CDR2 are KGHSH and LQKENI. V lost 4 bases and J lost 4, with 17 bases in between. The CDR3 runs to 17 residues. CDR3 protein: CASSRVPLDGYNSPLHF. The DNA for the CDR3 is TGTGCCAGCTCACGCGTTCCACTCGACGGTTATAATTCACCCCTCCACTTT.

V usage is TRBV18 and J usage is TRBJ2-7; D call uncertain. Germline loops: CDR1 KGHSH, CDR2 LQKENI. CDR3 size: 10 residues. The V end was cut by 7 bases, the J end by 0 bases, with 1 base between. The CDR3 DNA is TGTGCCAGCTTCTCCTACGAGCAGTACTTC. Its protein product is CASFSYEQYF.

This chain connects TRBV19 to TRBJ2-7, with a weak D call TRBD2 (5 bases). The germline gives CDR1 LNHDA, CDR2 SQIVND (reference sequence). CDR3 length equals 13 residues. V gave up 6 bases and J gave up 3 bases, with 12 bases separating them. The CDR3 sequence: CASSEEVRYEQYF. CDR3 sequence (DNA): TGTGCCAGTAGCGAGGAGGTACGCTACGAGCAGTACTTC.

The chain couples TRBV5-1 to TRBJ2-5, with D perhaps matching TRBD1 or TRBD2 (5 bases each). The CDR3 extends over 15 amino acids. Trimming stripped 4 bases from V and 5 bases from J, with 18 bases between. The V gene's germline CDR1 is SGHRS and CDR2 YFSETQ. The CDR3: CASSPGYAGTETQYF. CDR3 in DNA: TGCGCCAGCAGCCCGGGGTATGCAGGGACGGAGACCCAGTACTTC.

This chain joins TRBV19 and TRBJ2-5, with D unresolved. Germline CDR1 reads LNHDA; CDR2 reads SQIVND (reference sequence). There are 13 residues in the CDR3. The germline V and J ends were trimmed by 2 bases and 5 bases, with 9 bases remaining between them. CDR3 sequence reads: CASSIKNLETQYF. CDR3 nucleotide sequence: TGTGCCAGTAGTATAAAGAACCTGGAGACCCAGTACTTC.

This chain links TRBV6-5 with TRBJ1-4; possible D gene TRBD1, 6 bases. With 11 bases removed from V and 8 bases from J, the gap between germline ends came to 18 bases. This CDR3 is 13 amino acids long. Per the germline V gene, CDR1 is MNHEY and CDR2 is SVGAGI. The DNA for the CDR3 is TGTGCCTTCCCTGGGGGGGCGCGGGAAAAACTGTTTTTT. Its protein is CAFPGGAREKLFF.

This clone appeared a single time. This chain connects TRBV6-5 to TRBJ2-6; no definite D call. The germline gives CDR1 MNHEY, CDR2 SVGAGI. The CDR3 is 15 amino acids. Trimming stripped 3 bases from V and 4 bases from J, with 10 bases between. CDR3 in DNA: TGTGCCAGCAGTTATATGGCGAACGGGGCCAACGTCCTGACTTTC. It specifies CASSYMANGANVLTF.

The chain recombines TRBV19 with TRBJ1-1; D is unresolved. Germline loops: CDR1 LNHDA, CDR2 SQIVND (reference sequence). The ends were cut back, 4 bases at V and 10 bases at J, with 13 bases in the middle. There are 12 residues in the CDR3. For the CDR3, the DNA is TGTGCCAGTAGTAGTTGGGCTGCGGGAGCTTTCTTT. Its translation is CASSSWAAGAFF. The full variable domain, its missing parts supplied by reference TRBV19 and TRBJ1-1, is DGGITQSPKYLFRKEGQNVTLSCEQNLNHDAMYWYRQDPGQGLRLIYYSQIVNDFQKGDIAEGYSVSREKKESFPLTVTSAQKNPTAFYLCASSSWAAGAFFGQGTRLTVV.

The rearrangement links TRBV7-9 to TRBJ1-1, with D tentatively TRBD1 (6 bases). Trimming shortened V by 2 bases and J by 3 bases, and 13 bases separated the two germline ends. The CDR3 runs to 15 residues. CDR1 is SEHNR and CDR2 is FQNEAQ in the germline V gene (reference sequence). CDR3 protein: CASSLQGNGDTEAFF. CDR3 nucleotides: TGTGCCAGCAGCTTACAGGGGAATGGGGACACTGAAGCTTTCTTT.

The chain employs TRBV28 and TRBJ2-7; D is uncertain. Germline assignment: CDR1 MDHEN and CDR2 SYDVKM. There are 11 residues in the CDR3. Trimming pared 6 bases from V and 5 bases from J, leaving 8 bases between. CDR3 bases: TGTGCCAGCAGCGAATGGGACGAGCAGTACTTC. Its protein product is CASSEWDEQYF.

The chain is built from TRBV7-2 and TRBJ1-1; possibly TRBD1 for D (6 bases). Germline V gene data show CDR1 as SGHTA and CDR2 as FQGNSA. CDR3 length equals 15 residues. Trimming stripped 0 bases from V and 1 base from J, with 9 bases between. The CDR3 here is CASSLAGGTNTEAFF. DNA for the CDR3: TGTGCCAGCAGCTTAGCGGGGGGCACGAACACTGAAGCTTTCTTT. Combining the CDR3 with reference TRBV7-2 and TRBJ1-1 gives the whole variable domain GAGVSQSPSNKVTEKGKDVELRCDPISGHTALYWYRQSLGQGLEFLIYFQGNSAPDKSGLPSDRFSAERTGGSVSTLTIQRTQQEDSAVYLCASSLAGGTNTEAFFGQGTRLTVV.

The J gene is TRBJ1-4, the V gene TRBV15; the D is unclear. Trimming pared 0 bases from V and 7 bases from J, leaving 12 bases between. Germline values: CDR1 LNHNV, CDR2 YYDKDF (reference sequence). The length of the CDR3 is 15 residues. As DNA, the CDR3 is TGTGCCACCAGCAGAGATCACCCGGGGAGTGAAAAACTGTTTTTT. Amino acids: CATSRDHPGSEKLFF.

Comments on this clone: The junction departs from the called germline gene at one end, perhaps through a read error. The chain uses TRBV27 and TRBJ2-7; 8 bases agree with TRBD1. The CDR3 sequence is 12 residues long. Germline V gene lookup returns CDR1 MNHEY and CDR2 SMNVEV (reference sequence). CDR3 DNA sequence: TGTGCCAGCAGTTTCCGCCCGGGACAGGAGCCTTTC. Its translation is CASSFRPGQEPF.

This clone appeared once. CDR3: CASSQEKELMNTEAFF. The CDR3 DNA is TGCGCCAGCAGCCAAGAGAAGGAGTTGATGAACACTGAAGCTTTCTTT. The chain recombines TRBV4-3 with TRBJ1-1; D not resolved. The CDR3 is made up of 16 amino acids. Trimming removed 0 bases at V and 0 bases at J, with 11 bases between. Germline CDR1 LGHNA, CDR2 YSLEER.

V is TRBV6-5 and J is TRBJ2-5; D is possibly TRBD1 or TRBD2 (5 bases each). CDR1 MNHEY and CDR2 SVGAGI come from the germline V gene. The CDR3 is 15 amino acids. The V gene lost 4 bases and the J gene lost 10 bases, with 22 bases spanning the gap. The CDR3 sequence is CASSSTGTQSFYQYF. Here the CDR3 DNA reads TGTGCCAGCAGTTCCACCGGGACCCAGAGTTTCTACCAGTACTTC.